These 2 T cell receptor beta chains were all obtained from the same sample, sequenced in a study of blood T cell repertoires in COVID-19 (dated by TCRdb to 2018 to 2020). Library preparation employed the immunoSEQ multiplex PCR assay. This immuneACCESS table, as held by TCRdb, lists in-frame sequences with V and J called but not all clones. Of the missing ones, under half trace to an unresolved V gene in checked studies; the others have no known cause. The sample profile shows roughly 76,000 clones; 75% to 95% of them were found once. Of the sample, approximately 4.8% is held by the ten largest clones. The material sequenced was peripheral blood. The receptor set was obtained from a woman in her fifties or sixties with active COVID-19.

The rearrangement joins TRBV15 to TRBJ2-5; 8 bases agree with TRBD2. There are 15 residues in the CDR3. Germline values: CDR1 LNHNV, CDR2 YYDKDF (reference sequence). Trimming at V came to 2 bases and at J to 5 bases, leaving 7 bases not matched to a gene. CDR3 residues: CATSRTSPGGETQYF. The CDR3 DNA reads as TGTGCCACCAGCAGAACTAGCCCGGGGGGGGAGACCCAGTACTTC.

The CDR3 here is CASSQTTGGQETQYF. The CDR3 nucleotides are TGTGCCAGCAGCCAAACGACAGGGGGCCAAGAGACCCAGTACTTC. The V and J genes are TRBV3-1 (or the pseudogene TRBV3-2) and TRBJ2-5, with 9 bases matching TRBD1. From germline, CDR1 is LGHDT and CDR2 YNNKEL (reference sequence). The CDR3 contains 15 residues. Trimming took 2 bases from V and 1 from J; bases not matched to a gene: 2.